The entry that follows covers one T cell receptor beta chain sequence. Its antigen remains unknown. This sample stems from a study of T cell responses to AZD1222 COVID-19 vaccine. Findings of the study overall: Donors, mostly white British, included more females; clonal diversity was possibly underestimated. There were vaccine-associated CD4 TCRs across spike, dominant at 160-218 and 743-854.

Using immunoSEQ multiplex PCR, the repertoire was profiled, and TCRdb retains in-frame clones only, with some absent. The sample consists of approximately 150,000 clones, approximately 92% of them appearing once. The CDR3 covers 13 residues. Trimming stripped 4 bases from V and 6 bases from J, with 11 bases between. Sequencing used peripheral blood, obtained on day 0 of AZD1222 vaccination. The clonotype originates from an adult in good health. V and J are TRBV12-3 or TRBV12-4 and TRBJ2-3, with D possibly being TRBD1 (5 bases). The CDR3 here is CASSSYRIDTQYF. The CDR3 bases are TGTGCCAGCAGTTCCTACAGGATTGATACGCAGTATTTT.